This T cell receptor (beta chain) was captured in a study of blood T cell repertoires in COVID-19. Study-wide background: Samples of COVID-19 (acute and convalescent) were obtained from the United States, Italy and Spain.

Seattle's cohort entered during active infection and was followed longitudinally. The table came from immunoSEQ multiplex PCR; TCRdb's copy has only in-frame clones and leaves some out. The sample carries fewer than 200,000 clones, around four fifths recorded once. This clone was seen a few times. The sequencing sample was made of peripheral blood. This TCR came from an older woman with COVID-19, enrolled during active disease.

CDR3 DNA sequence: TGTGCCGGCGGGACTAGCGGGAGCGGCAATGAGCAGTTCTTC. Protein: CAGGTSGSGNEQFF. The chain joins TRBV7-9 to TRBJ2-1, with TRBD2 identical over 14 bases. From germline, CDR1 is SEHNR and CDR2 FQNEAQ (reference sequence). The J segment lost 6 bases and the V segment lost 11 bases, leaving 6 bases of the junction unmatched. The CDR3 loop spans 14 amino acids.